Each of the 13 T cell receptor beta chains below was sequenced from the same sample in a study of vaccination effects on CD4 cells after COVID-19. Generated by immunoSEQ multiplex PCR, the TCRdb table keeps only in-frame clones and is missing some. The sample includes 40,000 or so clones, 65% to 85% of them seen just once. Subsequent to 10 days of culture, CD4+ T cells were isolated. These receptors' targets are unknown. Specimen: CD4+ T cells from PBMCs cultured without peptide, collected before COVID-19 vaccination. The receptors stem from a human donor who received a COVID-19 vaccine.

This chain connects TRBV5-4 to TRBJ2-5, with 9 bases fitting TRBD2. The CDR3 sequence is 16 residues long. Germline CDR1 SGHNT, CDR2 YYREEE (reference sequence). The V segment lost 0 bases and the J segment 4 bases; nucleotides outside the gene matches: 7. The CDR3 nucleotides read TGTGCCAGCAGCTTGGCCATAGCGGGAGAGAGAGAGACCCAGTACTTC. As protein: CASSLAIAGERETQYF.

The chain joins TRBV25-1 to TRBJ2-3, with D uncertain. V lost 2 bases and J 1 base, leaving 10 bases between the germline ends. This CDR3 spans 15 amino acids. Germline CDR1 reads MGHDK; CDR2 reads SYGVNS. The CDR3 loop reads CASSESMDGTDTQYF. In DNA form, the CDR3 reads TGTGCCAGCAGTGAAAGCATGGACGGCACAGATACGCAGTATTTT.

This clone occurred once. The CDR3 loop reads CASSAGTEAYEQYF. As DNA, the CDR3 is TGCGCCAGCAGTGCCGGGACTGAGGCCTACGAGCAGTACTTC. The chain uses TRBV5-1 and TRBJ2-7, with TRBD2 as a possible D gene (6 bases). The CDR3 contains 14 residues. Trimming pared 5 bases from V and 2 bases from J, leaving 14 bases between. Germline V gene lookup returns CDR1 SGHRS and CDR2 YFSETQ. The full variable domain, with the rest looked up from reference TRBV5-1 and TRBJ2-7, is KAGVTQTPRYLIKTRGQQVTLSCSPISGHRSVSWYQQTPGQGLQFLFEYFSETQRNKGNFPGRFSGRQFSNSRSEMNVSTLELGDSALYLCASSAGTEAYEQYFGPGTRLTVT.

The chain joins TRBV7-8 to TRBJ2-5; a weak D match, TRBD1 (6 bases). Trimming removed 5 bases at V and 4 bases at J, with 14 bases between. Germline CDR1 SGHVS, CDR2 FQNEAQ. The CDR3 is made up of 14 amino acids. DNA for the CDR3: TGTGCCAGCAGCCTTACAGGGTATCCAGAGACCCAGTACTTC. It is translated as CASSLTGYPETQYF. The complete variable domain, with remaining parts taken from reference TRBV7-8 and TRBJ2-5, reads GAGVSQSPRYKVAKRGQDVALRCDPISGHVSLFWYQQALGQGPEFLTYFQNEAQLDKSGLPSDRFFAERPEGSVSTLKIQRTQQEDSAVYLCASSLTGYPETQYFGPGTRLLVL.

About this clone itself: Given the absence of the conserved phenylalanine or tryptophan at the CDR3 end, a read error is likely. It is unclear where the CDR3 begins or ends on the DNA, so no DNA is shown, and the CDR3 is as TCRdb lists it. The chain links TRBV28 to TRBJ1-2; TRBD1 was called by the table and not checked on the DNA. CDR1 and CDR2 (germline): MDHEN, SYDVKM. The CDR3 length equals 11 residues, ends included. CDR3 in amino acids: CASEGQGTIFL.

The chain combines TRBV4-2 with TRBJ1-5; D is perhaps TRBD1 (6 bases). Germline CDR1 and CDR2: LGHNA and YNFKEQ. There are 16 residues in the CDR3. The V gene lost 0 bases and the J gene lost 0 bases, with 9 bases spanning the gap. The CDR3 here is CASSQEDRHSNQPQHF. CDR3 in DNA: TGTGCCAGCAGCCAAGAGGACAGACATAGCAATCAGCCCCAGCATTTT.

The chain employs TRBV25-1 and TRBJ2-7; 10 positions match TRBD1. J gave up 10 bases and V 3 bases, and 9 bases lay outside the gene matches. The germline V gene has CDR1 MGHDK and CDR2 SYGVNS. This CDR3 contains 14 residues. In DNA, the CDR3 is TGTGCCAGCAGTGAGGCCGGGACAGGGGCAGTTCAGTACTTC. Protein: CASSEAGTGAVQYF.

The J gene is TRBJ1-2, the V gene TRBV5-1, with 7 positions matching TRBD1. CDR1 is SGHRS, CDR2 YFSETQ, per germline. Unmatched junction bases numbered 7, after V lost 4 bases and J lost 4 bases. The CDR3 extends over 14 amino acids. CDR3 region: CASSTGQLLYGYTF. CDR3 in DNA: TGCGCCAGCAGCACGGGACAGCTTCTCTATGGCTACACCTTC.

The chain recombines TRBV6-2 or TRBV6-3 with TRBJ1-5; no firm D call. The CDR3 spans 12 residues. Trimming pared 5 bases from V and 0 bases from J, leaving 2 bases between. Germline V gene sequence: CDR1 MNHEY, CDR2 SVGEGT. The CDR3 region is CASSDSNQPQHF. CDR3 DNA sequence: TGTGCCAGCAGTGATAGCAATCAGCCCCAGCATTTT.

This clone turned up a few times. The chain links TRBV30 to TRBJ1-1; D unresolved. The CDR3 extends over 12 amino acids. The germline CDR1 and CDR2 sequences are GTSNPN and SVGIG (reference sequence). V was trimmed by 4 bases and J by 1 base, leaving 7 bases between them. The CDR3 reads CAWTGRNTEAFF. The DNA for the CDR3 is TGTGCCTGGACGGGAAGGAACACTGAAGCTTTCTTT.

The gene calls are TRBV27 and TRBJ2-1; tentatively, D is TRBD2 (7 bases). In germline, CDR1 is MNHEY, CDR2 SMNVEV (reference sequence). The V end was cut by 2 bases, the J end by 2 bases, with 22 bases between. The CDR3 contains 19 residues. The CDR3 loop is CASSLGRGLRLRPYNEQFF. The CDR3 DNA reads as TGTGCCAGCAGTTTAGGGCGGGGGCTACGCCTGCGCCCCTACAATGAGCAGTTCTTC.

This clone was seen only a few times. The J gene is TRBJ1-3, the V gene TRBV2, with D possibly being TRBD1 (5 bases). CDR3 length: 15 residues. The germline V and J ends were trimmed by 2 bases and 9 bases, with 17 bases remaining between them. Per germline, CDR1 SNHLY and CDR2 FYNNEI. The CDR3 spells CASSEQGPVMGTIYF. Written as DNA, the CDR3 is TGTGCCAGCAGTGAACAGGGTCCCGTAATGGGCACCATATATTTT.

This clone appeared a few times. The chain couples TRBV4-1 to TRBJ2-7; 7 bases agree with TRBD2. The germline gives CDR1 MGHRA, CDR2 YSYEKL. V was clipped by 8 bases and J by 0 bases; unmatched bases: 13. The CDR3 runs 16 residues. CDR3 sequence (DNA): TGCGCCAGCCGCAGCGGGGACCCCAGGCTCTCCTACGAGCAGTACTTC. This sequence encodes CASRSGDPRLSYEQYF.